The 13 T cell receptor beta chains presented below share a single source sample, sequenced in a study of shared clonotypes between healthy human individuals. Sequencing used immunoSEQ multiplex PCR; TCRdb keeps in-frame clones, though not all of them. The table has about 2.5 million clones, less than 95% seen once; the top ten hold approximately 0.41%. What was sequenced was naive CD4+ T cells from PBMCs. Documented subset: CD45RA+ positively selected. The receptors derive from a young man in good health. Some clones in this sample may be carry-over from other donors' samples.

V gene TRBV13 combines with J gene TRBJ2-7; TRBD2 agrees at 10 bases. CDR3 length equals 17 residues. CDR1 is PRHDT and CDR2 is FYEKMQ in the germline V gene (reference sequence). V shed 0 bases, J shed 4 bases, and the junction held 9 bases outside the gene matches. The CDR3 reads CASSLGGGAGGPYEQYF. The CDR3 bases are TGTGCCAGCAGCTTAGGCGGGGGAGCGGGAGGGCCTTACGAGCAGTACTTC.

The chain joins TRBV6-6 to TRBJ2-7; 8 bases map to TRBD1. CDR3 length: 15 residues. The V and J ends lost 6 bases and 0 bases, in that order; junction bases with no gene match: 7. Germline CDR1 is MNHNY and CDR2 is SVGAGI (reference sequence). The chain's CDR3 is CASRGAGTGSYEQYF. In DNA, the CDR3 is TGTGCCAGCAGGGGCGCCGGGACAGGCTCCTACGAGCAGTACTTC.

The rearrangement uses TRBV27 and TRBJ1-3; tentatively, D is TRBD1 (6 bases). Trimming stripped 5 bases from V and 2 bases from J, with 10 bases between. The length of the CDR3 is 14 residues. Germline loops: CDR1 MNHEY, CDR2 SMNVEV (reference sequence). The CDR3 nucleotides read TGTGCCAGCAGTACCAACAGGGCTGGAAACACCATATATTTT. This encodes CASSTNRAGNTIYF.

This clone has just one count. The chain uses TRBV5-8 and TRBJ2-3, with D tentatively TRBD2 (6 bases). Between the trimmed V and J ends, which lost 4 bases and 0 bases, there was a span of 12 bases. Germline V CDR1 and CDR2: SGHTS, YDEGEE. This CDR3 is built from 15 residues. DNA of the CDR3: TGTGCCAGCAGCCGGGGAGGAACTAGCACAGATACGCAGTATTTT. It yields the protein CASSRGGTSTDTQYF.

This chain joins TRBV28 and TRBJ1-4; perhaps TRBD1 as D (6 bases). The CDR3 has 17 residues. The V gene's germline CDR1 is MDHEN and CDR2 SYDVKM. The V end was cut by 7 bases, the J end by 0 bases, with 18 bases between. Here the CDR3 DNA reads TGTGCCAGCACCATAGCAGGGGCCCCAGCAACTAATGAAAAACTGTTTTTT. Protein: CASTIAGAPATNEKLFF. The variable domain in full, with the rest retrieved from reference TRBV28 and TRBJ1-4, is DVKVTQSSRYLVKRTGEKVFLECVQDMDHENMFWYRQDPGLGLRLIYFSYDVKMKEKGDIPEGYSVSREKKERFSLILESASTNQTSMYLCASTIAGAPATNEKLFFGSGTQLSVL.

This chain joins TRBV2 and TRBJ2-1, with 8 nucleotides matching TRBD2. The CDR3 runs 16 residues. Germline V gives CDR1 SNHLY, CDR2 FYNNEI. The V and J ends lost 7 bases and 2 bases, in that order; junction bases with no gene match: 10. The CDR3 reads CASTTWAAGAYNEQFF. DNA of the CDR3: TGTGCCAGCACCACATGGGCAGCGGGGGCCTACAATGAGCAGTTCTTC.

V is TRBV28 and J is TRBJ1-2, with D perhaps TRBD1 (5 bases). The length of the CDR3 is 14 residues. With 4 bases removed from V and 2 bases from J, the gap between germline ends came to 11 bases. CDR1 MDHEN and CDR2 SYDVKM come from the germline V gene. CDR3 in DNA: TGTGCCAGCAGTTGGGGGAATAACAACTATGGCTACACCTTC. Its protein product is CASSWGNNNYGYTF.

The V and J genes are TRBV11-3 and TRBJ2-1; no reliable D call. Germline CDR1 reads SGHNT; CDR2 reads YENEEA. The germline V and J ends were trimmed by 4 bases and 3 bases, with 7 bases remaining between them. The CDR3 contains 13 residues. The CDR3 DNA reads TGTGCCAGCAGCTATATGGACTACAATGAGCAGTTCTTC. It codes for CASSYMDYNEQFF.

The chain carries TRBV5-1 and TRBJ1-1; D is unresolved. The CDR3 runs 13 residues. Trimming removed 5 bases at V and 3 bases at J, with 11 bases between. Germline V gene lookup returns CDR1 SGHRS and CDR2 YFSETQ. The CDR3 sequence: CASSVRTDTEAFF. In DNA form, the CDR3 reads TGCGCCAGCAGTGTAAGAACGGACACTGAAGCTTTCTTT.

The rearrangement joins TRBV18 to TRBJ1-1; D call uncertain. V was cut by 5 bases and J by 1 base, with 8 bases left in between. The CDR3 is 13 amino acids. Germline CDR1 reads KGHSH; CDR2 reads LQKENI. CDR3 nucleotide sequence: TGTGCCAGCTCAAAAGAGGAGAACACTGAAGCTTTCTTT. It specifies CASSKEENTEAFF.

The chain links TRBV28 to TRBJ2-7; 9 bases match TRBD1. V was pared by 5 bases and J by 6 bases, with 8 bases of the junction left unmatched. The germline CDR1 and CDR2 sequences are MDHEN and SYDVKM. This CDR3 contains 14 residues. CDR3 residues: CASSRQGGLVEQYF. CDR3 bases: TGTGCCAGCAGTCGACAGGGGGGTTTGGTCGAGCAGTACTTC.

J is TRBJ2-2 and V is TRBV6-6; no definite D call. The CDR3 sequence is 15 residues long. Deletions cut 4 bases from V and 2 bases from J, with 11 bases between. CDR1 is MNHNY and CDR2 is SVGAGI in the germline V gene (reference sequence). The CDR3 sequence: CASSSYTGNTGELFF. The CDR3 nucleotides read TGTGCCAGCAGTTCGTACACCGGTAACACCGGGGAGCTGTTTTTT.

This clone has a single count. The rearrangement joins TRBV5-1 to TRBJ1-3; D possibly corresponds to TRBD1 (5 bases). With 0 bases removed from V and 4 bases from J, the gap between germline ends came to 11 bases. Germline V lookup: CDR1 SGHRS, CDR2 YFSETQ. The CDR3 totals 15 residues. The DNA of the CDR3 is TGCGCCAGCAGCTTGGGGCCACAGGAGGGAAACACCATATATTTT. Translation gives CASSLGPQEGNTIYF.